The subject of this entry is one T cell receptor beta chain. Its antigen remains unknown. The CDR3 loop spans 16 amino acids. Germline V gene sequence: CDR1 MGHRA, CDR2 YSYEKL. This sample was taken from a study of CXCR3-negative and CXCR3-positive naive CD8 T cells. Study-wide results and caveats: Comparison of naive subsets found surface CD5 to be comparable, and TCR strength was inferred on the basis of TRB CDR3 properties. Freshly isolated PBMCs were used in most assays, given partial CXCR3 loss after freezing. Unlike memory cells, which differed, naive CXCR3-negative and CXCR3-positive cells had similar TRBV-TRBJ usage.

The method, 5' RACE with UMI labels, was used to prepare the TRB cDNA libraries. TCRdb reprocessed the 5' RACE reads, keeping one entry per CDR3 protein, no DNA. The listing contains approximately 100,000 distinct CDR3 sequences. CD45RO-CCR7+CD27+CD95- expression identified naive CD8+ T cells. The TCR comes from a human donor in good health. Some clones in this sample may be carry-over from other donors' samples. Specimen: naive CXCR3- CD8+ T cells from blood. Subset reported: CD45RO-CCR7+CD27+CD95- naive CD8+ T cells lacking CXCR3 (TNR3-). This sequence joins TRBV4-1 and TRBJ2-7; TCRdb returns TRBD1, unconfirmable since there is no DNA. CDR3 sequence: CASSQALGQGVNEQYF.